These 22 T cell receptor beta chains were sequenced from one sample in a study of blood T cells in healthy people across ages (dated by TCRdb to about 2015). Library preparation used 5' RACE. A second PCR of about 7 to 12 cycles was performed with a sample-barcoded 5' primer and a J-beta primer mix. Using fastp trimming at Q25 and MiXCR clonotype assembly, TCRdb reanalyzed the public sequencing data and kept in-frame beta chains. Rows matching on CDR3 protein sequence are summarized as one entry with the most common DNA and genes. The sample data list 1,800,000 or so distinct CDR3 sequences, and about two fifths of these were observed just once. About 21% of the sample is in the top ten clones. Material: blood. These receptors all stem from a human donor in good health.

The chain has TRBV20-1 and TRBJ2-4; 7 bases match TRBD1. The assigned J gene may be wrong: the sequence end matches TRBJ2-7 better. Germline-derived CDR1 and CDR2 are DFQATT and SNEGSKA (reference sequence). This CDR3 region has 12 residues. The CDR3 sequence: CSASKGQYEQYF. The CDR3 region has the DNA TGCAGTGCTAGCAAGGGACAGTACGAGCAGTACTTC.

This clonotype was picked up a small number of times. The chain has TRBV5-1 and TRBJ2-1; D ambiguous. Germline CDR1 SGHRS, CDR2 YFSETQ. V was shortened by 2 bases and J by 11 bases, with 11 bases between the two germline ends. The CDR3 runs 12 residues. The CDR3 DNA reads as TGCGCCAGCAGCTTACTCGGAACCCAGCAGTTCTTC. As protein: CASSLLGTQQFF.

The gene calls are TRBV24-1 and TRBJ2-5; 9 nucleotides match TRBD1. The tail of the sequence fits TRBJ2-7 better, so the J call may be wrong. CDR1 and CDR2 from the germline V gene are KGHDR and SFDVKD. This CDR3 has 15 amino acids. CDR3 nucleotide sequence: TGTGCCACCAGTCCAACCGGGACAGGGACTTACGAGCAGTACTTC. The encoded protein is CATSPTGTGTYEQYF.

This clonotype was detected only a few times. This chain uses TRBV7-2 with TRBJ2-5; D is perhaps TRBD2 (5 bases). This CDR3 region has 14 residues. From germline, CDR1 is SGHTA and CDR2 FQGNSA. Trimming pared 4 bases from V and 3 bases from J, leaving 12 bases between. The CDR3 spells CASSYGLIKETQYF. The CDR3 DNA reads as TGTGCCAGCAGCTACGGACTCATTAAAGAGACCCAGTACTTC.

This chain joins TRBV12-3 or TRBV12-4 and TRBJ2-5, with no clear D. Trimming removed 4 bases at V and 2 bases at J, with 11 bases between. The CDR3 has 14 amino acids. The CDR3 here is CASSSHLIQETQYF. Here the CDR3 DNA reads TGTGCCAGCAGTTCCCATCTTATACAAGAGACCCAGTACTTC.

The rearrangement links TRBV6-2 or TRBV6-3 to TRBJ2-5; 7 bases fit TRBD2. This CDR3 spans 14 amino acids. Unmatched junction bases numbered 10, after V lost 10 bases and J lost 2 bases. Germline V gene data show CDR1 as MNHEY and CDR2 as SVGEGT. CDR3 amino acids: CATQRGSLQETQYF. Here the CDR3 DNA reads TGTGCCACACAGCGGGGCTCGCTACAAGAGACCCAGTACTTC.

J is TRBJ1-4 and V is TRBV5-1; unclear D gene. The length of the CDR3 is 19 residues. V was pared by 1 base and J by 0 bases, with 19 bases between. Germline V gene lookup returns CDR1 SGHRS and CDR2 YFSETQ. For the CDR3, the DNA is TGCGCCAGCAGCTTGCGGCCGTATCCCCGAGAGGCAACTAATGAAAAACTGTTTTTT. Its protein product is CASSLRPYPREATNEKLFF.

The DNA for the CDR3 is TGTGCCAGCGGCGGGGGGACAGGGGATCCCAATGAGCAGTTCTTC. Translation: CASGGGTGDPNEQFF. The J gene is TRBJ2-1, the V gene TRBV6-5; 10 positions match TRBD1. The CDR3 sequence is 15 residues long. Germline V gives CDR1 MNHEY, CDR2 SVGAGI. V was clipped by 8 bases and J by 6 bases; unmatched bases: 10.

V usage is TRBV9 and J usage is TRBJ2-1; a possible D gene is TRBD2 (5 bases). V lost 4 bases and J lost 6, with 14 bases in between. Germline V gene sequence: CDR1 SGDLS, CDR2 YYNGEE. CDR3 length: 14 amino acids. The CDR3, as DNA: TGTGCCAGCAGCCCGTTCGGACGGGGCAATGAGCAGTTCTTC. It codes for CASSPFGRGNEQFF.

Of note for this clonotype: At one end the junction does not follow the germline gene, possibly because of a read error. The V and J genes are TRBV20-1 and TRBJ1-2; tentative D call: TRBD1 (5 bases). This CDR3 contains 15 residues. In germline, CDR1 is DFQATT, CDR2 SNEGSKA (reference sequence). The CDR3 coding sequence is TGCGGTGCTAACGAACCGGGACGGAGGACGGAGGGCTACACCTTC. This gives the protein CGANEPGRRTEGYTF.

The chain joins TRBV5-8 to TRBJ2-3; a weak D match, TRBD2 (6 bases). The CDR3 has 15 amino acids. Trimming took off 2 bases at V and 6 bases at J, with 16 bases between the two ends. Germline V gene lookup returns CDR1 SGHTS and CDR2 YDEGEE. The CDR3: CASSFGSRWGDTQYF. In DNA form, the CDR3 reads TGTGCCAGCAGCTTCGGGAGCAGGTGGGGTGATACGCAGTATTTT.

The chain employs TRBV7-2 and TRBJ2-5, with 7 bases aligning to TRBD2. The CDR3 loop spans 16 amino acids. Germline loops: CDR1 SGHTA, CDR2 FQGNSA. V lost 0 bases, J lost 3 bases, and 7 bases stayed unmatched. This chain's CDR3 is CASSLARLAIKETQYF. DNA for the CDR3: TGTGCCAGCAGCTTAGCGCGACTAGCTATTAAAGAGACCCAGTACTTC.

This clonotype was observed many times. CDR3 coding DNA: TGTGCCAGCTCACCCCCCGTCCAAGAGACCCAGTACTTC. This codes for CASSPPVQETQYF. The rearrangement links TRBV18 to TRBJ2-5; D remains unclear. CDR3 length equals 13 residues. Trimming removed 3 bases from V and 1 base from J, with 6 bases in between. The germline V gene has CDR1 KGHSH and CDR2 LQKENI.

V usage is TRBV21-1 and J usage is TRBJ2-7. TRBV21-1 has pseudogene status. The CDR3 is 15 amino acids. CDR3 in DNA: TGTGCCAGCAGCAGGTTCAGGCAGGAGTCCTACGAGCAGTACTTC. As protein: CASSRFRQESYEQYF.

This clonotype has only a few counts. The rearrangement links TRBV14 to TRBJ1-4; no clear D. The CDR3 length is 15 residues. The germline V and J ends were trimmed by 4 bases and 0 bases, with 9 bases remaining between them. Looked up from germline, CDR1 is SGHDN and CDR2 is FVKESK. CDR3 nucleotides: TGTGCCAGCAGCCCTCGGGTTTCAACTAATGAAAAACTGTTTTTT. Protein sequence: CASSPRVSTNEKLFF.

This clonotype was found a few times. V usage is TRBV9 and J usage is TRBJ1-2; the D gene is possibly TRBD1 (5 bases). The CDR3 is 15 residues long. Trimming took 3 bases from V and 1 from J, leaving 13 bases between them. The germline CDR1 and CDR2 sequences are SGDLS and YYNGEE. The CDR3 coding sequence is TGTGCCAGCAGCGCGCAACAACAGGTTAACTATGGCTACACCTTC. Its protein is CASSAQQQVNYGYTF.

With respect to this clonotype: A much larger clonotype is one base distant, so this may be a read error. CDR3 DNA: TGTGCCACCACAGCAATTGGTGGCTACACCTTC. The encoded protein is CATTAIGGYTF. This chain links TRBV13 with TRBJ1-2; D is uncertain. Trimming pared 10 bases from V and 7 bases from J, leaving 13 bases between. Germline CDR1 is PRHDT and CDR2 is FYEKMQ (reference sequence). The CDR3 extends over 11 amino acids. The whole variable domain, filled in from reference TRBV13 and TRBJ1-2, reads AAGVIQSPRHLIKEKRETATLKCYPIPRHDTVYWYQQGPGQDPQFLISFYEKMQSDKGSIPDRFSAQQFSDYHSELNMSSLELGDSALYFCATTAIGGYTFGSGTRLTVV.

The V gene is TRBV12-3 or TRBV12-4, the J gene TRBJ2-4; D may be TRBD1 or TRBD2 (6 bases each). The DNA matches TRBJ2-7 better at its end, which makes the J call doubtful. The CDR3 has 13 residues. This CDR3 reads CASSFGGRNEQYF. CDR3 nucleotide sequence: TGTGCCAGCAGTTTTGGGGGGCGTAACGAGCAGTACTTC.

The J gene is TRBJ2-5, the V gene TRBV6-2 or TRBV6-3; D is perhaps TRBD1 or TRBD2 (5 bases each). CDR1 MNHEY and CDR2 SVGEGT come from the germline V gene. The V end was cut by 0 bases, the J end by 5 bases, with 13 bases between. This CDR3 spans 15 amino acids. Here the CDR3 DNA reads TGTGCCAGCAGTTACTCTCGGGGCACGGGGGAGACCCAGTACTTC. This sequence encodes CASSYSRGTGETQYF.

This chain links TRBV12-3 or TRBV12-4 with TRBJ2-3, with unresolved D. The ends were cut back, 5 bases at V and 0 bases at J, with 15 bases in the middle. The CDR3 is made up of 16 amino acids. The DNA for the CDR3 is TGTGCCAGCAGTCCCCGGACGGCATCTAGCACAGATACGCAGTATTTT. The encoded protein is CASSPRTASSTDTQYF.

The CDR3, as DNA: TGTGCTGGCAGCTTAGCACAGTCCGATTACAATGAGCAGTTCTTC. Its translation is CAGSLAQSDYNEQFF. This chain links TRBV7-7 with TRBJ2-1; D call uncertain. Germline loops: CDR1 SSHAT, CDR2 FNYEAQ (reference sequence). The CDR3 covers 15 residues.

The genes are TRBV29-1 and TRBJ2-7; 10 nucleotides line up with TRBD1. Looked up from germline, CDR1 is SQVTM and CDR2 is ANQGSEA. The CDR3 contains 16 residues. The V and J ends lost 6 bases and 7 bases, in that order; junction bases with no gene match: 18. CDR3 amino acids: CSVHDPGQGGSWEQYF. CDR3 coding DNA: TGCAGCGTGCACGATCCAGGACAGGGGGGTTCATGGGAGCAGTACTTC.